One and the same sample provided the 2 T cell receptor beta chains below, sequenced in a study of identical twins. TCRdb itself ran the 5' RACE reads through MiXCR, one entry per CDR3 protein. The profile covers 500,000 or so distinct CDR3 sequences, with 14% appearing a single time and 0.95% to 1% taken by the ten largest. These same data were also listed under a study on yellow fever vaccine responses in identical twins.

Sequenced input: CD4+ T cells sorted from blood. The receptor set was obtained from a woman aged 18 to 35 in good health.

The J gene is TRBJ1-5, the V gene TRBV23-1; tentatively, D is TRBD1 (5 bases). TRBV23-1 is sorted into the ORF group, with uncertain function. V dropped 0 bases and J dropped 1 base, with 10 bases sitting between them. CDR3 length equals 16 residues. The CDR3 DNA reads TGCGCCAGCAGTCAATCAGGTGGGGCGAGCAATCAGCCCCAGCATTTT. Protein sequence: CASSQSGGASNQPQHF.

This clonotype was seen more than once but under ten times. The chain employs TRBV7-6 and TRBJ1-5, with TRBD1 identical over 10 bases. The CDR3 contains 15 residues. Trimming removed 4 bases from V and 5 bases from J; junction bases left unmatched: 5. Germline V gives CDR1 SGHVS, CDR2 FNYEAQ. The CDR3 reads CASSSGQGNYQPQHF. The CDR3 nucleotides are TGTGCCAGCAGCTCGGGACAGGGGAACTATCAGCCCCAGCATTTT.